The source of this T cell receptor beta chain is a study of control samples from healthy donors and cancer patients. The CDR3 loop spans 15 amino acids. Trimming removed 5 bases from V and 2 bases from J; junction bases left unmatched: 4. CDR1 is LNHDA and CDR2 is SQIVND in the germline V gene (reference sequence). Sequencing was performed with immunoSEQ multiplex PCR; in TCRdb, only in-frame clones are kept and a portion is missing. The data hold hundreds of thousands of clones, with more than 80% observed a single time. Sequences were obtained from PBMCs. The clonotype was recovered from a man aged 35 to 55 with head and neck cancer. This chain uses TRBV19 with TRBJ2-5; TRBD2 aligns across 11 bases. The CDR3 DNA is TGTGCCAGTAGTCCCGGGACTAGCGGTCAAGAGACCCAGTACTTC. This gives the protein CASSPGTSGQETQYF.